The 29 T cell receptor beta chains given below trace back to one sample, sequenced in a study of OX40 agonist ivuxolimab in advanced cancers. TCRdb's copy holds only in-frame clones and misses some; the assay was immunoSEQ multiplex PCR. The sample lists some 80,000 clones, almost 85% occurring once. This specimen was CD4+ or CD8+ T cells sorted from blood, taken in a trial of the OX40 agonist ivuxolimab. Every receptor here comes from an adult with an advanced solid tumor such as melanoma, head and neck, liver or kidney cancer.

The CDR3 reads CASSYLTSQNTGELFF. In DNA form, the CDR3 reads TGTGCCAGCTCATATTTGACTAGCCAGAACACCGGGGAGCTGTTTTTT. The rearrangement joins TRBV18 to TRBJ2-2, with 7 bases matching TRBD2. The germline V gene has CDR1 KGHSH and CDR2 LQKENI. The CDR3 runs 16 residues. Trimming cost V 5 bases and J 1 base; bases outside gene matches: 7.

The genes are TRBV2 and TRBJ2-7; TRBD1 aligns across 7 bases. V shed 3 bases and J 0 bases; nucleotides not matched to a gene: 2. The CDR3 has 14 residues. Germline assignment: CDR1 SNHLY and CDR2 FYNNEI. The CDR3 DNA follows: TGTGCCAGCAGTGAGGACAGGTCCTCCTACGAGCAGTACTTC. This gives the protein CASSEDRSSYEQYF.

In this sample, this clone is medium-sized (0.01 to 0.1%). This sequence joins TRBV28 and TRBJ2-5; 9 nucleotides agree with TRBD2. V trimming: 3 bases; J trimming: 1 base; junction bases outside the gene matches: 9. CDR1 MDHEN and CDR2 SYDVKM come from the germline V gene. This CDR3 is built from 17 residues. CDR3 bases: TGTGCCAGCAGTTTTGTAGCGGGGGAAGGGGCCCAAGAGACCCAGTACTTC. This encodes CASSFVAGEGAQETQYF.

V gene TRBV19 combines with J gene TRBJ1-5, with 7 bases matching TRBD1. The J segment lost 9 bases and the V segment lost 6 bases, leaving 14 bases of the junction unmatched. The germline V gene encodes CDR1 LNHDA and CDR2 SQIVND (reference sequence). There are 15 residues in the CDR3. The CDR3 bases are TGTGCCAGTAGACAGGGGACGGCGGAGGGCGGGCCCCAGCATTTT. The encoded protein is CASRQGTAEGGPQHF.

V and J are TRBV7-6 and TRBJ2-7, with D unclear. Between the trimmed V and J ends, which lost 2 bases and 3 bases, there was a span of 20 bases. The CDR3 extends over 17 amino acids. Germline V CDR1 and CDR2: SGHVS, FNYEAQ. The CDR3 DNA follows: TGTGCCAGCAGCTTACCAGCATTTGGGCAGACGTTCTACGAGCAGTACTTC. Translating gives CASSLPAFGQTFYEQYF.

The genes are TRBV4-1 and TRBJ2-4; 11 bases are a match to TRBD2. Trimming removed 2 bases from V and 2 bases from J; junction bases left unmatched: 5. CDR1 MGHRA and CDR2 YSYEKL come from the germline V gene. The CDR3 is 17 amino acids. The CDR3 coding sequence is TGCGCCAGCAGCCAACAGACTAGCGGGGACTCCAAAAACATTCAGTACTTC. Its translation: CASSQQTSGDSKNIQYF.

This chain links TRBV29-1 with TRBJ2-1, with D unclear. Germline lookup yields CDR1 SQVTM and CDR2 ANQGSEA. Trimming shortened V by 4 bases and J by 4 bases, and 17 bases separated the two germline ends. The CDR3 totals 15 residues. CDR3 bases: TGCAGCGTTGGTGACTCCGGGCAGAAATACAATGAGCAGTTCTTC. The encoded protein is CSVGDSGQKYNEQFF.

This clone was counted a single time. V usage is TRBV10-3 and J usage is TRBJ2-5, with a possible D match to TRBD2 (5 bases). V was shortened by 3 bases and J by 4 bases, with 15 bases between the two germline ends. The CDR3 loop spans 15 amino acids. The germline V gene encodes CDR1 ENHRY and CDR2 SYGVKD. The CDR3 sequence is CAISDLNGVGETQYF. CDR3 nucleotide sequence: TGTGCCATCAGTGATTTAAACGGGGTAGGAGAGACCCAGTACTTC.

The chain is built from TRBV5-5 and TRBJ1-4; D is uncertain. V was shortened by 3 bases and J by 1 base, with 13 bases between the two germline ends. The CDR3 contains 16 residues. Per germline, CDR1 SGHKS and CDR2 YYEKEE (reference sequence). CDR3 sequence: CASSSGPRVTNEKLFF. Here the CDR3 DNA reads TGTGCCAGCAGCTCCGGGCCGCGGGTAACTAATGAAAAACTGTTTTTT.

The rearrangement links TRBV6-5 to TRBJ2-1; no clear D. The V and J ends lost 4 bases and 7 bases respectively, with 11 bases between them. This CDR3 spans 13 amino acids. Germline V gene lookup returns CDR1 MNHEY and CDR2 SVGAGI. The CDR3 region is CASSFVGPNEQFF. Here the CDR3 DNA reads TGTGCCAGCAGTTTCGTTGGCCCGAATGAGCAGTTCTTC.

This clone was found a few times. V usage is TRBV12-5 and J usage is TRBJ2-3, with D maybe TRBD1 (5 bases). V lost 6 bases and J 0 bases, leaving 16 bases between the germline ends. CDR1 is LGHNT, CDR2 FRNRAP, per germline. The CDR3 consists of 16 residues. DNA for the CDR3: TGTGCTAGTGGGGACACCATTTGGAGTAGCACAGATACGCAGTATTTT. Its protein product is CASGDTIWSSTDTQYF.

The chain couples TRBV11-2 to TRBJ2-3; D possibly corresponds to TRBD1 (7 bases). The germline V gene encodes CDR1 SGHAT and CDR2 FQNNGV. This CDR3 contains 14 residues. Trimming stripped 3 bases from V and 4 bases from J, with 11 bases between. The CDR3 region has the DNA TGTGCCAGCAGCTTCCGCAGGGGGGCAGATACGCAGTATTTT. Translating it yields CASSFRRGADTQYF.

The chain uses TRBV19 and TRBJ1-2, with a possible D match to TRBD1 (6 bases). Trimming removed 6 bases from V and 3 bases from J, with 14 bases in between. This CDR3 contains 14 residues. Germline CDR1 reads LNHDA; CDR2 reads SQIVND (reference sequence). CDR3 DNA: TGTGCCAGTAGCACCCGACAGGAGTACTATGGCTACACCTTC. Translated, it gives CASSTRQEYYGYTF.

The CDR3 nucleotides read TGTGCCAGCAGTGACGGTCTCTACGAGCAGTACTTC. It is translated as CASSDGLYEQYF. The rearrangement uses TRBV2 and TRBJ2-7; D remains ambiguous. This CDR3 comprises 12 residues. Germline lookup yields CDR1 SNHLY and CDR2 FYNNEI. V gave up 3 bases and J gave up 3 bases, with 6 bases separating them.

The V and J genes are TRBV27 and TRBJ1-2; TRBD1 agrees at 8 bases. The CDR3 sequence is 14 residues long. J lost 4 bases, V lost 5 bases, and 6 bases had no gene match. Germline V gene lookup returns CDR1 MNHEY and CDR2 SMNVEV (reference sequence). CDR3 in amino acids: CASSPQGVGYGYTF. The CDR3 DNA follows: TGTGCCAGCAGTCCACAGGGGGTGGGCTATGGCTACACCTTC.

The rearrangement uses TRBV6-6 and TRBJ1-2, with 7 bases aligning to TRBD1. V was clipped by 7 bases and J by 0 bases; unmatched bases: 8. CDR3 size: 15 residues. Germline assignment: CDR1 MNHNY and CDR2 SVGAGI (reference sequence). Here the CDR3 DNA reads TGTGCCAGCACCTCTATGGGACAGTCTAACTATGGCTACACCTTC. Its translation is CASTSMGQSNYGYTF.

V usage is TRBV2 and J usage is TRBJ1-5; D uncertain. Germline V gene lookup returns CDR1 SNHLY and CDR2 FYNNEI. Trimming removed 7 bases from V and 2 bases from J, with 9 bases in between. The CDR3 is made up of 13 amino acids. CDR3 sequence reads: CASNMQGNQPQHF. CDR3 DNA sequence: TGTGCCAGCAACATGCAGGGCAATCAGCCCCAGCATTTT.

The chain recombines TRBV5-1 with TRBJ2-1; perhaps TRBD2 as D (5 bases). Looked up from germline, CDR1 is SGHRS and CDR2 is YFSETQ. CDR3 length equals 11 residues. The V end was cut by 4 bases, the J end by 7 bases, with 6 bases between. As DNA, the CDR3 is TGCGCCAGCAGCGGAGGAAATGAGCAGTTCTTC. This translates into CASSGGNEQFF.

The chain couples TRBV28 to TRBJ2-3; D is uncertain. CDR3 length: 12 amino acids. V lost 4 bases, J lost 2 bases, and 4 bases lay in between. Germline CDR1 and CDR2: MDHEN and SYDVKM. Here the CDR3 DNA reads TGTGCCAGCAGTTCCCTCACAGATACGCAGTATTTT. Amino acids: CASSSLTDTQYF.

The chain uses TRBV2 and TRBJ2-7; 8 nucleotides line up with TRBD1. V gave up 3 bases and J gave up 2 bases; unmatched junction bases: 3. CDR1 is SNHLY, CDR2 FYNNEI, per germline. CDR3 length: 14 amino acids. CDR3 sequence (DNA): TGTGCCAGCAGTGAGGGACAGGCCCCCTACGAGCAGTACTTC. Protein: CASSEGQAPYEQYF.

The chain carries TRBV9 and TRBJ2-1; 7 positions match TRBD2. Looked up from germline, CDR1 is SGDLS and CDR2 is YYNGEE. The CDR3 has 15 residues. Trimming removed 4 bases from V and 8 bases from J; junction bases left unmatched: 12. CDR3 amino acids: CASSKGASGDYEQFF. The CDR3 region has the DNA TGTGCCAGCAGCAAAGGGGCTAGCGGAGACTATGAGCAGTTCTTC.

This chain links TRBV6-5 with TRBJ1-2; tentative D call: TRBD1 (5 bases). The V gene lost 0 bases and the J gene lost 6 bases, with 14 bases spanning the gap. The germline CDR1 and CDR2 sequences are MNHEY and SVGAGI. CDR3 length: 15 residues. DNA for the CDR3: TGTGCCAGCAGTTACTCGATTAAGCAGGGCCATGGCTACACCTTC. Translating it yields CASSYSIKQGHGYTF.

This clone has a handful of counts. The chain joins TRBV4-1 to TRBJ1-1; D ambiguous. Germline lookup yields CDR1 MGHRA and CDR2 YSYEKL. Trimming cost V 1 base and J 0 bases, with 15 bases left between them. The length of the CDR3 is 17 residues. The DNA for the CDR3 is TGCGCCAGCAGCCAAGTCATGGAGCGGTCACTGAACACTGAAGCTTTCTTT. Protein product: CASSQVMERSLNTEAFF.

This clone came up a few times. Other DNA sequences in the sample encode the same CDR3. The chain is built from TRBV4-1 and TRBJ1-1, with a tentative D call TRBD1 (6 bases). The germline V gene has CDR1 MGHRA and CDR2 YSYEKL. The CDR3 has 15 amino acids. V gave up 2 bases and J gave up 1 base, with 11 bases separating them. This CDR3 reads CASSQPRRGNTEAFF. The CDR3 DNA reads as TGCGCCAGCAGCCAACCCCGCAGGGGGAACACTGAAGCTTTCTTT.

In this sample, this clone turned up once. The chain has TRBV11-2 and TRBJ1-2; a possible D gene is TRBD1 (6 bases). V dropped 5 bases and J dropped 8 bases, with 21 bases sitting between them. The CDR3 sequence is 15 residues long. CDR1 is SGHAT, CDR2 FQNNGV, per germline. This CDR3 reads CASSTPRGPGEGYTF. The CDR3 nucleotides read TGTGCCAGCAGCACACCCCGGGGACCAGGGGAAGGCTACACCTTC.

This rearrangement joins TRBV4-3 to TRBJ2-7; 13 positions agree with TRBD2. The CDR3 contains 15 residues. Germline V gene data show CDR1 as LGHNA and CDR2 as YSLEER. With 5 bases clipped from V and 2 bases from J, the junction kept 3 bases outside the gene matches. CDR3 coding DNA: TGCGCCAGCAGCTTAGGACTAGCGGGGGCCTACGAGCAGTACTTC. It specifies CASSLGLAGAYEQYF.

The chain carries TRBV12-5 and TRBJ1-6, with TRBD1 identical over 10 bases. Trimming cost V 1 base and J 9 bases; bases outside gene matches: 3. Germline V gives CDR1 LGHNT, CDR2 FRNRAP. This CDR3 has 15 amino acids. The CDR3 here is CASGLGQGASSPLHF. The CDR3 nucleotides read TGTGCTAGTGGTTTGGGACAGGGGGCGTCTTCACCCCTCCACTTT.

This sequence joins TRBV5-1 and TRBJ2-1; D is undetermined. Germline V lookup: CDR1 SGHRS, CDR2 YFSETQ. CDR3 length: 12 amino acids. The germline V and J ends were trimmed by 4 bases and 8 bases, with 10 bases remaining between them. The CDR3 loop reads CASSLDGYEQFF. CDR3 nucleotide sequence: TGCGCCAGCAGCCTTGACGGTTATGAGCAGTTCTTC.

The chain couples TRBV10-3 to TRBJ1-6; TRBD1 agrees at 7 bases. This CDR3 has 14 amino acids. CDR1 is ENHRY and CDR2 is SYGVKD in the germline V gene. Trimming removed 10 bases from V and 6 bases from J; junction bases left unmatched: 9. CDR3 in amino acids: CATRQGSLNSPLHF. For the CDR3, the DNA is TGTGCCACCAGACAGGGTTCGCTTAATTCACCCCTCCACTTT.